This is a list of T cell receptor beta chains from one sample in a study of cytomegalovirus exposure and HLA in healthy donors. Some clones are missing from TCRdb's copy, which holds only in-frame ones; the method was immunoSEQ multiplex PCR. The top ten clones hold about 29% of a sample with roughly 120,000 clones, approximately 72% of them seen once. Sequencing input: PBMCs. These receptors were taken from a man between 60 and 75 years old in good health and CMV-seropositive. The CDR3 runs from the conserved cysteine through the conserved F or W. Fields, in order: D gene, clone size, J gene, V gene, CDR3 length, CDR3 DNA, CDR3 protein. D genes are given only for firm matches. Size values are once, few and many counts, or a class for expanded clones, and some rows have none.

D: TRBD1
size: NA
J: TRBJ1-3
V: TRBV9
length: 16
DNA: TGTGCCAGCAGCGTATCAGGGGGTCTCTCTGGAAACACCATATATTTT
CDR3: CASSVSGGLSGNTIYF

D: TRBD2
size: few
J: TRBJ2-7
V: TRBV14
length: 17
DNA: TGTGCCAGCAGCCAAGATAAGGGCGGGGGGCTCCGGGTAAAGCAGTACTTC
CDR3: CASSQDKGGGLRVKQYF

D: NA
size: NA
J: TRBJ1-1
V: TRBV7-8
length: 13
DNA: TGTGCCAGCAGCTTAACGAGGGGGGGGCAAGCTTTCTTT
CDR3: CASSLTRGGQAFF

D: TRBD1
size: NA
J: TRBJ2-7
V: TRBV10-2
length: 16
DNA: TGCGCCAGCAGTGAACCGGGACAGGGGTCGACCTACGAGCAGTACTTC
CDR3: CASSEPGQGSTYEQYF

D: TRBD2
size: NA
J: TRBJ2-7
V: TRBV27
length: 13
DNA: TGTGCCAGCAGTTCGGGGGGGACCTACGAGCAGTACTTC
CDR3: CASSSGGTYEQYF

D: TRBD1
size: few
J: TRBJ1-2
V: TRBV2
length: 14
DNA: TGTGCCAGCAACCGACTGGGACAGGGACGGGGCTACACCTTC
CDR3: CASNRLGQGRGYTF

D: TRBD1
size: NA
J: TRBJ2-1
V: TRBV18
length: 15
DNA: TGTGCCAGCTCACCCAGACAGGGGGCCGGCAATGAGCAGTTCTTC
CDR3: CASSPRQGAGNEQFF

D: NA
size: NA
J: TRBJ1-1
V: TRBV7-2
length: 13
DNA: TGTGCCAGCAGCTTAGGTGTTGGGCTCAAAGCTTTCTTT
CDR3: CASSLGVGLKAFF

D: TRBD1
size: NA
J: TRBJ1-2
V: TRBV18
length: 14
DNA: TGTGCCAGCTCACCAGAGGGACAGGGCACCCCAGGGACCTTC
CDR3: CASSPEGQGTPGTF

D: NA
size: NA
J: TRBJ2-7
V: TRBV7-6
length: 15
DNA: TGTGCCAGCAGCCCGACAGCCTTGAGCTCCTACGAGCAGTACTTC
CDR3: CASSPTALSSYEQYF

D: TRBD1
size: NA
J: TRBJ1-1
V: TRBV9
length: 14
DNA: TGTGCCAGCAGCGCCACAGGGGGCTGGACTGAAGCTTTCTTT
CDR3: CASSATGGWTEAFF

D: NA
size: once
J: TRBJ1-1
V: TRBV11-3
length: 13
DNA: TGTGCCAGCAGCTTAGGTCGGGGGACTGAAGCTTTCTTT
CDR3: CASSLGRGTEAFF

D: NA
size: NA
J: TRBJ1-2
V: TRBV7-8
length: 14
DNA: TGTGCCAGCACCCCCAGCCCAGGGAACTATGGCTACACCTTC
CDR3: CASTPSPGNYGYTF

D: NA
size: NA
J: TRBJ1-4
V: TRBV27
length: 14
DNA: TGTGCCAGCAGTTTATTATCGACGGGGGAAAAACTGTTTTTT
CDR3: CASSLLSTGEKLFF

D: TRBD1
size: NA
J: TRBJ1-1
V: TRBV6-5
length: 14
DNA: TGTGCCAGCAGCCAGCACAGGGGGAACACTGAAGCTTTCTTT
CDR3: CASSQHRGNTEAFF

D: TRBD2
size: NA
J: TRBJ2-5
V: TRBV2
length: 17
DNA: TGTGCCAGCAGGGGGGGGGCTTGGCGGGAGGGTAAAAAGACCCAGTACTTC
CDR3: CASRGGAWREGKKTQYF

D: NA
size: once
J: TRBJ1-2
V: TRBV5-6
length: 12
DNA: TGTGCCAGCTCTGAGGGTGCCTATGGCTACACCTTC
CDR3: CASSEGAYGYTF

D: NA
size: NA
J: TRBJ2-3
V: TRBV7-6
length: 15
DNA: TGTGCCAGCAGCTTAGTGAGCGAGAGCACAGATACGCAGTATTTT
CDR3: CASSLVSESTDTQYF

D: TRBD2
size: once
J: TRBJ2-7
V: TRBV19
length: 16
DNA: TGTGCCAGTAGTAATCCTAGCGGGGCTAGCTCCTACGAGCAGTACTTC
CDR3: CASSNPSGASSYEQYF

D: NA
size: NA
J: TRBJ1-6
V: TRBV5-6
length: 15
DNA: TGTGCCAGCAGCCCCTGGACAGTGAGTAATTCACCCCTCCACTTT
CDR3: CASSPWTVSNSPLHF

D: TRBD1
size: NA
J: TRBJ1-1
V: TRBV6-1
length: 14
DNA: TGTGCCAGCATCCTGACAGGGGGTTTAACTGAAGCTTTCTTT
CDR3: CASILTGGLTEAFF

D: NA
size: NA
J: TRBJ1-2
V: TRBV6-1
length: 15
DNA: TGTGCCAGCAGAATTACCCAGGCAGCACCCCTAGGCTACACCTTC
CDR3: CASRITQAAPLGYTF

D: TRBD1
size: NA
J: TRBJ1-1
V: TRBV13
length: 13
DNA: TGTGCCAGCAGCCGCGGGACAGAGAGTAGAGCTTTCTTT
CDR3: CASSRGTESRAFF